Sequencing of this TCR beta chain was carried out in a study of T cells after yellow fever vaccination. V was clipped by 4 bases and J by 0 bases, with 15 bases between them. CDR1 and CDR2 (germline): LNHDA, SQIVND (reference sequence). The CDR3 loop spans 16 amino acids. A single record per CDR3 protein comes from TCRdb applying MiXCR to the 5' RACE reads. The sample comprises hundreds of thousands of distinct CDR3 sequences, 13% of which are singletons, and over 11% rests with the top ten. The origin of this receptor is a man aged 30 to 45 who received the YFV17D yellow fever vaccine. The material sequenced was PBMCs, taken on the day of the yellow fever booster vaccination. This sequence joins TRBV19 and TRBJ1-1, with D uncertain. CDR3 residues: CASSKARREMNTEAFF. CDR3 coding DNA: TGTGCCAGTAGTAAAGCCCGGCGGGAGATGAACACTGAAGCTTTCTTT.